What follows are 5 T cell receptor beta chains derived from one specimen sequenced in a study of long-term antiretroviral therapy in people with HIV. immunoSEQ v3.0 was run at survey level. The data were produced by immunoSEQ multiplex PCR, yet TCRdb's version contains in-frame clones alone and is incomplete. The data contain around 34,000 clones, 80% of them singletons. This specimen was unsorted PBMCs, taken 1.5 years after starting antiretroviral therapy. These receptors were obtained from a man aged 18 to 29 with HIV.

The rearrangement uses TRBV5-1 and TRBJ2-5; D call uncertain. V dropped 5 bases and J dropped 1 base, with 3 bases sitting between them. The CDR3 is 11 residues long. Germline CDR1 reads SGHRS; CDR2 reads YFSETQ. The CDR3 protein is CASRSQETQYF. The CDR3 region has the DNA TGCGCCAGCAGGAGCCAAGAGACCCAGTACTTC.

This clone was counted only a few times. The rearrangement uses TRBV19 and TRBJ1-1; D unclear. The CDR3 is 13 residues long. V dropped 1 base and J dropped 1 base, with 4 bases sitting between them. Germline V gene lookup returns CDR1 LNHDA and CDR2 SQIVND (reference sequence). CDR3 DNA: TGTGCCAGTAGTATAGGCAGGAACACTGAAGCTTTCTTT. Its protein is CASSIGRNTEAFF. Full variable domain (outside the CDR3, taken from reference TRBV19 and TRBJ1-1): DGGITQSPKYLFRKEGQNVTLSCEQNLNHDAMYWYRQDPGQGLRLIYYSQIVNDFQKGDIAEGYSVSREKKESFPLTVTSAQKNPTAFYLCASSIGRNTEAFFGQGTRLTVV.

This chain joins TRBV29-1 and TRBJ2-2; possibly TRBD1 for D (6 bases). Trimming took off 6 bases at V and 5 bases at J, with 7 bases between the two ends. CDR3 size: 11 residues. Germline V gene sequence: CDR1 SQVTM, CDR2 ANQGSEA. Written as DNA, the CDR3 is TGCAGCGTACAGGGTACCGGGGAGCTGTTTTTT. Its protein product is CSVQGTGELFF.

This clone was seen more than once but under ten times. The V gene is TRBV11-2, the J gene TRBJ1-5, with TRBD1 as a possible D gene (5 bases). The CDR3 has 15 residues. Trimming took 0 bases from V and 5 from J, leaving 11 bases between them. Per the germline V gene, CDR1 is SGHAT and CDR2 is FQNNGV. The CDR3, as DNA: TGTGCCAGCAGCTTAGATGGGCAGGGCCATCAGCCCCAGCATTTT. Its protein product is CASSLDGQGHQPQHF.

The chain couples TRBV5-4 to TRBJ2-3; 11 bases map to TRBD2. CDR1 and CDR2 from the germline V gene are SGHNT and YYREEE (reference sequence). The CDR3 runs to 16 residues. The ends lost 1 base at V and 4 bases at J; junction bases unmatched: 5. The CDR3 is CASSLLAGGEADTQYF. The CDR3 bases are TGTGCCAGCAGCTTGCTAGCGGGAGGAGAGGCAGATACGCAGTATTTT.